The TCR beta chain under discussion was sequenced for a study of PD-L1 blockade in urothelial cancer. Study-wide context: Peripheral blood specimens exhibited a median yield of approximately 140,000 T cells.

Study results and limitations: Pretreatment clonality of the blood TCR repertoire below the median was predictive of superior survival.

Comment on this clone: The target antigen is unknown.

Indicated time point: pretreatment peripheral blood. Data came from immunoSEQ multiplex PCR; TCRdb stores just in-frame clones and leaves some out. Among 40,000 to 55,000 clones listed, roughly 90% were seen once. Trimming left V 6 bases short and J 1 base short, with 16 bases between. This CDR3 comprises 16 residues. The sequenced sample was PBMCs, obtained around atezolizumab (anti-PD-L1) treatment. The chain recombines TRBV23-1 with TRBJ1-5; D is ambiguous. TRBV23-1 is classed as an ORF, of uncertain function. The receptor comes from a donor at least 40 years old with urothelial cancer. The CDR3 loop is CASSPPGILSNQPQHF. CDR3 nucleotides: TGCGCCAGCAGCCCCCCCGGGATCCTAAGCAATCAGCCCCAGCATTTT.